This TCR beta chain was documented in a study of T cells in localized non-small cell lung cancer. The study's findings and limits: Appearance in adjacent lung was seen for a median around 60 of the top 100 tumor clones. There was an association of higher blood T cell density with longer overall survival. Sequencing was restricted to one tumor region; therefore, heterogeneity remains possible. Uninvolved adjacent lung showed peak T cell clonality, exceeding tumor.

Sequenced by immunoSEQ multiplex PCR; TCRdb stores in-frame clones only, minus some. The profile covers some 80,000 clones, with 84% appearing a single time and approximately 2.5% taken by the ten largest. In this sample, this clone turned up a few times. The antigen is unknown. V shed 5 bases and J shed 2 bases, with 18 bases lying between them. The CDR3 has 17 amino acids. Germline CDR1 and CDR2: LNHNV and YYDKDF (reference sequence). This chain uses TRBV15 with TRBJ1-4, with TRBD1 as a possible D gene (5 bases). The sample in question was peripheral blood, obtained before any cancer treatment. This receptor was obtained from a man aged 40-75 years with stage I lung adenocarcinoma. The DNA of the CDR3 is TGTGCCACCAGCCCGAGTCAGGGAGTAAGGACTAATGAAAAACTGTTTTTT. Its translation is CATSPSQGVRTNEKLFF.